The sequence of this T cell receptor beta chain was determined in a study of T cell responses to AZD1222 COVID-19 vaccine (dated by TCRdb to the early 2020s). For the wider study: AZD1222 recipients with second doses at about 4 weeks or about 12 weeks were pooled, because spike-specific TCR depth and breadth did not differ between schedules. A total of just over 230 trial participants underwent TCR sequencing, of whom approximately 210 received two doses of AZD1222 and about 25 received two doses of the MenACWY control vaccine. Trial participants were enrolled into age subgroups of 18-55, 56-69 and 70-plus years, which contained 148, 28 and 57 TCR-sequenced participants, respectively. What the research found in general, with its limitations: Participants were mostly white British, with more females than males. The authors suggested clonal diversity may have been underestimated. Only five to seven AZD1222 recipients were SARS-CoV-2 seropositive at baseline, limiting conclusions about previously exposed vaccinees. In the small 56-69-year group, the increase in depth fell short of significance, most likely because of low power. Because no day 14 peak-response samples were available, repertoires were characterized only after the peak T cell response. Reportedly, almost half of the unique spike-specific TCRs recognized epitopes lying outside the regions that are mutated in the B.1.351 and B.1.1.7 variants. A significant rise in spike-specific TCR breadth and depth was observed after two AZD1222 doses relative to day 0 and relative to MenACWY recipients. The whole spike protein was spanned by vaccine-associated CD4 TCRs, and dominant responses were seen in regions 160-218 and 743-854.

The CDR3 regions of human TCRbeta chains were analyzed by immunosequencing. As for the original processing: Repertoire TCRs were matched against a reference library of SARS-CoV-2-specific TCRs generated with the MIRA antigen-specificity platform. Breadth meant the fraction of unique TCRs that were SARS-CoV-2-associated, whereas depth meant the fraction of total T cells that were SARS-CoV-2-associated. Using the MIRA data, each spike-specific TCR was mapped to the spike region that the TCR reacts to and placed in a CD4 or CD8 class. Log10-transformed breadth and depth values were compared by one-way ANOVA with Sidak's multiple comparisons tests. As stored in TCRdb, this immuneACCESS dataset retains in-frame rearrangements with V and J assigned. A fraction of the clones does not appear; measured against another copy, unresolved V genes explain less than half of the discrepancy, and the remainder lacks a known reason. V and J calls and clone size follow that table, whereas D and trimming were derived from the DNA. The sample contains some 120,000 clones, around 89% of them found a single time. The top ten clones comprise approximately 4.2% of the sample.

The sample's time point label, in plain terms: baseline before first vaccination. Vaccinee samples came from UK trials COV001 and COV002, including a single-blind randomized controlled phase 2/3 trial of AZD1222 (ChAdOx1 nCoV-19) in healthy adults. Trial participant PBMC samples were collected at day 0 and day 28 after the second dose for TCRbeta chain sequencing. The trim is 1 base for V and 3 bases for J, with a gap of 2 bases between the germline ends. From the germline V gene, CDR1 is SGHDT and CDR2 is YYEEEE. Counted from cysteine to phenylalanine, this CDR3 has 11 amino acids. The sequence is cut down to CDR3 DNA, 33 bases in frame from base 1. Comment on this clone: What this receptor recognizes is not known. No base-level quality is on record; no much larger clone is a single base apart.

This clonotype originated in an adult in good health. The specimen comprised peripheral blood, sampled on day 0 of AZD1222 vaccination. The chain is assembled from TRBV5-6 and TRBJ2-7; no D gene is confidently identified. The DNA reads as follows: TGTGCCAGCAGCTTGAACTACGAGCAGTACTTC. Its amino acids are CASSLNYEQYF.